These 32 T cell receptor beta chains came from one sample sequenced in a study of blood T cell repertoires in COVID-19. The data were produced by immunoSEQ multiplex PCR, yet TCRdb's version contains in-frame clones alone and is incomplete. The sample contains about 94,000 clones, 84% of which appear only once. Sequenced input: peripheral blood. These receptors came from a man aged 55 to 70 with acute or convalescent COVID-19.

The chain couples TRBV4-1 to TRBJ2-2; 10 bases map to TRBD1. V shed 5 bases, J shed 4 bases, and the junction held 4 bases outside the gene matches. Germline assignment: CDR1 MGHRA and CDR2 YSYEKL. The CDR3 sequence is 15 residues long. This chain's CDR3 is CASSNGQGGTGELFF. The DNA for the CDR3 is TGCGCCAGCAGCAACGGACAGGGGGGCACCGGGGAGCTGTTTTTT.

A few counts support this clone. The rearrangement links TRBV21-1 to TRBJ2-7; the table's D call of TRBD2 was not tested on the DNA. TRBV21-1 is flagged as a pseudogene. The CDR3 is 16 amino acids. The chain's CDR3 is CASTSTSGGISYEQYF. CDR3 nucleotides: TGTGCCAGCACCTCGACTAGCGGGGGTATATCCTACGAGCAGTACTTC.

This clone has a single count. The chain has TRBV6-5 and TRBJ1-1, with unresolved D. V lost 3 bases to trimming and J lost 6 bases, with 11 bases between them. Germline CDR1 MNHEY, CDR2 SVGAGI. The CDR3 extends over 13 amino acids. CDR3 region: CASSYRGSAEAFF. In DNA form, the CDR3 reads TGTGCCAGCAGTTATCGGGGAAGCGCTGAAGCTTTCTTT.

The chain employs TRBV9 and TRBJ1-1; TRBD1 is a possible D gene (6 bases). Trimming pared 4 bases from V and 5 bases from J, leaving 18 bases between. The CDR3 runs to 15 residues. Per germline, CDR1 SGDLS and CDR2 YYNGEE. CDR3 sequence (DNA): TGTGCCAGCAGCCCCCGAGGGGGGAGGGAGACTGAAGCTTTCTTT. This translates into CASSPRGGRETEAFF.

This sequence joins TRBV18 and TRBJ1-1; possibly TRBD1 for D (5 bases). The V end lost 1 base, the J end lost 8 bases, and 20 bases lay between the germline ends. The CDR3 covers 16 residues. Germline CDR1 and CDR2: KGHSH and LQKENI. Here the CDR3 reads CASSPQPGGEIWEAFF. The DNA of the CDR3 is TGTGCCAGCTCACCACAACCGGGGGGGGAAATATGGGAAGCTTTCTTT. The full variable domain, in which reference TRBV18 and TRBJ1-1 provide the parts outside the CDR3, is NAGVMQNPRHLVRRRGQEARLRCSPMKGHSHVYWYRQLPEEGLKFMVYLQKENIIDESGMPKERFSAEFPKEGPSILRIQQVVRGDSAAYFCASSPQPGGEIWEAFFGQGTRLTVV.

This rearrangement joins TRBV3-1 (or the pseudogene TRBV3-2) to TRBJ2-5, with 7 nucleotides matching TRBD2. This CDR3 has 14 residues. J was trimmed by 0 bases and V by 7 bases; bases with no gene match: 5. CDR1 is LGHDT, CDR2 YNNKEL, per germline (reference sequence). The CDR3, as DNA: TGTGCCAGCACCCCGGGACTAAACCAAGAGACCCAGTACTTC. Its protein product is CASTPGLNQETQYF.

The V and J genes are TRBV5-1 and TRBJ1-1; D may be TRBD1 (5 bases). The CDR3 extends over 15 amino acids. Germline V gene sequence: CDR1 SGHRS, CDR2 YFSETQ. The V end was cut by 0 bases, the J end by 6 bases, with 15 bases between. The CDR3 DNA reads TGCGCCAGCAGCTTGGGATTTACGGAAGGGGCTGAAGCTTTCTTT. It is translated as CASSLGFTEGAEAFF. The full variable domain, its missing parts supplied by reference TRBV5-1 and TRBJ1-1, is KAGVTQTPRYLIKTRGQQVTLSCSPISGHRSVSWYQQTPGQGLQFLFEYFSETQRNKGNFPGRFSGRQFSNSRSEMNVSTLELGDSALYLCASSLGFTEGAEAFFGQGTRLTVV.

The chain joins TRBV27 to TRBJ2-7; D unclear. This CDR3 region has 14 residues. From germline, CDR1 is MNHEY and CDR2 SMNVEV (reference sequence). V shed 3 bases and J shed 7 bases, with 16 bases lying between them. This chain's CDR3 is CASSLSSGFGEQYF. The DNA for the CDR3 is TGTGCCAGCAGTTTGTCTAGTGGATTTGGTGAGCAGTACTTC.

The chain recombines TRBV10-1 with TRBJ1-6; no clear D gene. This CDR3 is 13 amino acids long. The V end lost 10 bases, the J end lost 6 bases, and 13 bases lay between the germline ends. Germline V lookup: CDR1 WNHNN, CDR2 SYGVQD (reference sequence). The CDR3 spells CATIEGANSPLHF. Written as DNA, the CDR3 is TGCGCCACCATTGAGGGAGCTAATTCACCCCTCCACTTT.

The chain carries TRBV5-1 and TRBJ1-5, with D maybe TRBD1 (6 bases). The CDR3 covers 13 residues. Trimming took 4 bases from V and 3 from J, leaving 8 bases between them. Per the germline V gene, CDR1 is SGHRS and CDR2 is YFSETQ. CDR3 in amino acids: CASSRDTNQPQHF. In DNA form, the CDR3 reads TGCGCCAGCAGCCGGGACACCAATCAGCCCCAGCATTTT.

V gene TRBV29-1 combines with J gene TRBJ1-4; 11 bases fit TRBD1. In germline, CDR1 is SQVTM, CDR2 ANQGSEA. The CDR3 consists of 17 residues. J gave up 4 bases and V 2 bases, and 9 bases lay outside the gene matches. The CDR3 sequence is CSVELTGQGVGNEKLFF. CDR3 nucleotides: TGCAGCGTTGAATTAACGGGACAGGGGGTGGGTAATGAAAAACTGTTTTTT.

This chain's CDR3 is CASSPGQARSWNSPLHF. The CDR3 DNA reads TGTGCCAGCAGCCCGGGACAGGCCCGGAGTTGGAATTCACCCCTCCACTTT. This chain connects TRBV27 to TRBJ1-6, with 8 bases identical to TRBD1. Trimming removed 6 bases from V and 7 bases from J; junction bases left unmatched: 14. The CDR3 is made up of 17 amino acids. The germline V gene has CDR1 MNHEY and CDR2 SMNVEV (reference sequence).

This rearrangement joins TRBV5-1 to TRBJ1-2, with D perhaps TRBD1 (5 bases). The CDR3 has 16 residues. The V gene lost 0 bases and the J gene lost 4 bases, with 16 bases spanning the gap. From germline, CDR1 is SGHRS and CDR2 YFSETQ. The CDR3: CASSLGLGEEAYGYTF. Here the CDR3 DNA reads TGCGCCAGCAGCTTGGGATTGGGGGAGGAGGCCTATGGCTACACCTTC.

The genes are TRBV12-3 or TRBV12-4 and TRBJ1-1; TRBD1 matches at 9 bases. The length of the CDR3 is 13 residues. J lost 2 bases, V lost 6 bases, and 1 base had no gene match. CDR3 protein: CASRDRGNTEAFF. In DNA, the CDR3 is TGTGCCAGCAGGGACAGGGGCAACACTGAAGCTTTCTTT.

In DNA, the CDR3 is TGTGCCAGCAGCTCTACAGCGGGGGGCTTTACGCAGTATTTT. It is translated as CASSSTAGGFTQYF. J is TRBJ2-3 and V is TRBV11-3; TRBD2 matches 9 bases. The CDR3 runs to 14 residues. Germline V gene sequence: CDR1 SGHNT, CDR2 YENEEA. Trimming at V came to 4 bases and at J to 8 bases, leaving 7 bases not matched to a gene.

J is TRBJ1-1 and V is TRBV5-1; D gene unclear. CDR3 length equals 15 residues. V lost 0 bases, J lost 5 bases, and 14 bases lay in between. The germline gives CDR1 SGHRS, CDR2 YFSETQ. CDR3 nucleotide sequence: TGCGCCAGCAGCTTGGGTTTACAGTCAGGAACTGAAGCTTTCTTT. Amino acids: CASSLGLQSGTEAFF.

The chain joins TRBV7-3 to TRBJ2-5; D gene unclear. The CDR3 has 14 amino acids. The V end was cut by 5 bases, the J end by 9 bases, with 19 bases between. Germline V gene data show CDR1 as SGHTA and CDR2 as FQGTGA. The CDR3: CASSLTPTEQPQYF. In DNA form, the CDR3 reads TGTGCCAGCAGCCTTACCCCGACGGAGCAGCCCCAGTACTTC.

The chain carries TRBV10-3 and TRBJ1-2; 9 bases agree with TRBD1. The V segment lost 1 base and the J segment 2 bases; nucleotides outside the gene matches: 8. CDR1 and CDR2 (germline): ENHRY, SYGVKD. This CDR3 is 17 amino acids long. The CDR3 loop reads CAISEFRDREGNYGYTF. The CDR3 coding sequence is TGTGCCATCAGTGAGTTTCGGGACAGGGAGGGAAACTATGGCTACACCTTC.

The chain links TRBV20-1 to TRBJ2-1; possible D gene TRBD1, 5 bases. The V gene lost 3 bases and the J gene lost 3 bases, with 12 bases spanning the gap. Germline-derived CDR1 and CDR2 are DFQATT and SNEGSKA (reference sequence). This CDR3 comprises 14 residues. The CDR3: CSASRGKGYNEQFF. The CDR3 DNA is TGCAGTGCTAGTAGGGGTAAAGGCTACAATGAGCAGTTCTTC.

The chain recombines TRBV7-6 with TRBJ1-6; D gene unclear. This CDR3 is built from 16 residues. Trimming took 0 bases from V and 5 from J, leaving 11 bases between them. Germline CDR1 and CDR2: SGHVS and FNYEAQ. CDR3 region: CASSLAQSGNNSPLHF. The CDR3 bases are TGTGCCAGCAGCTTAGCACAATCTGGTAATAATTCACCCCTCCACTTT.

This rearrangement joins TRBV25-1 to TRBJ1-5, with TRBD1 as a possible D gene (6 bases). CDR1 MGHDK and CDR2 SYGVNS come from the germline V gene. V lost 10 bases and J 6 bases, leaving 25 bases between the germline ends. This CDR3 has 16 amino acids. The DNA for the CDR3 is TGTGCCAATTACCCGGCCGGGGGGCTCGAAGGTCAGCCCCAGCATTTT. It yields the protein CANYPAGGLEGQPQHF.

The rearrangement uses TRBV3-1 (or the pseudogene TRBV3-2) and TRBJ1-4; maybe TRBD1 (6 bases). Between the trimmed V and J ends, which lost 2 bases and 3 bases, there was a span of 10 bases. CDR1 and CDR2 from the germline V gene are LGHDT and YNNKEL (reference sequence). This CDR3 comprises 15 residues. The CDR3 sequence: CASSQKGQPNEKLFF. The CDR3 region has the DNA TGTGCCAGCAGCCAAAAAGGACAGCCTAATGAAAAACTGTTTTTT.

The rearrangement uses TRBV11-2 and TRBJ1-5, with D uncertain. Germline V gives CDR1 SGHAT, CDR2 FQNNGV. There are 15 residues in the CDR3. V was clipped by 1 base and J by 3 bases, with 10 bases between them. DNA of the CDR3: TGTGCCAGCAGCTTAGCCGGGAGAGACAATCAGCCCCAGCATTTT. Protein: CASSLAGRDNQPQHF.

V and J are TRBV11-2 and TRBJ2-4; 12 nucleotides match TRBD2. Per the germline V gene, CDR1 is SGHAT and CDR2 is FQNNGV. V was clipped by 3 bases and J by 6 bases; unmatched bases: 6. The CDR3 has 16 residues. CDR3 in DNA: TGTGCCAGCAGCTTTTCTAGCGGGGGGGCGGGAAACATTCAGTACTTC. Translation gives CASSFSSGGAGNIQYF.

V gene TRBV6-6 combines with J gene TRBJ1-1, with 7 bases matching TRBD1. There are 15 residues in the CDR3. Per the germline V gene, CDR1 is MNHNY and CDR2 is SVGAGI (reference sequence). Trimming at V came to 5 bases and at J to 7 bases, leaving 13 bases not matched to a gene. The CDR3 DNA is TGTGCCAGCAGTGGTGGGAGACAGGGTGTAGGTGAAGCTTTCTTT. This encodes CASSGGRQGVGEAFF.

This chain links TRBV19 with TRBJ2-7; 11 nucleotides line up with TRBD1. CDR1 and CDR2 (germline): LNHDA, SQIVND (reference sequence). With V trimmed by 6 bases and J by 5 bases, 18 bases remained unmatched. This CDR3 is built from 18 residues. In DNA form, the CDR3 reads TGTGCCAGTAGCCCCAATGGACAGGGGGCGTTTAGGTACCACGAGCAGTACTTC. Translation: CASSPNGQGAFRYHEQYF.

This clone was counted only a few times. The chain has TRBV19 and TRBJ1-1; no firm D call. V dropped 0 bases and J dropped 3 bases, with 8 bases sitting between them. Germline loops: CDR1 LNHDA, CDR2 SQIVND (reference sequence). The CDR3 sequence is 14 residues long. CDR3 coding DNA: TGTGCCAGTAGTATAGACCAGGACTACACTGAAGCTTTCTTT. As protein: CASSIDQDYTEAFF.

V and J are TRBV5-4 and TRBJ1-1, with 7 bases that match TRBD1. Looked up from germline, CDR1 is SGHNT and CDR2 is YYREEE (reference sequence). This CDR3 has 17 amino acids. With 1 base clipped from V and 4 bases from J, the junction kept 13 bases outside the gene matches. The CDR3 region has the DNA TGTGCCAGCAGCTTGCCCTCTTGGACAGGCGAGAGCACTGAAGCTTTCTTT. Protein: CASSLPSWTGESTEAFF. The full variable domain, completed using reference TRBV5-4 and TRBJ1-1, is ETGVTQSPTHLIKTRGQQVTLRCSSQSGHNTVSWYQQALGQGPQFIFQYYREEENGRGNFPPRFSGLQFPNYSSELNVNALELDDSALYLCASSLPSWTGESTEAFFGQGTRLTVV.

This rearrangement joins TRBV5-5 to TRBJ1-6, with 8 bases fitting TRBD1. CDR3 size: 15 residues. Germline V gene data show CDR1 as SGHKS and CDR2 as YYEKEE (reference sequence). J was trimmed by 6 bases and V by 4 bases; bases with no gene match: 6. The CDR3 region is CASSRTGIGNSPLHF. Written as DNA, the CDR3 is TGTGCCAGCAGCAGGACAGGGATTGGTAATTCACCCCTCCACTTT.

V is TRBV24-1 and J is TRBJ2-1, with 7 bases identical to TRBD2. Germline trimming cut 10 bases from V and 5 bases from J; bases unmatched to any gene: 10. There are 14 residues in the CDR3. Germline V gene data show CDR1 as KGHDR and CDR2 as SFDVKD. The CDR3 here is CATQPRTSDNEQFF. CDR3 nucleotide sequence: TGTGCCACACAACCGCGCACTAGCGACAATGAGCAGTTCTTC.

The CDR3 DNA follows: TGTGCCAGCAGCTGGTGGGCCCTGAATCAGCCCCAGCATTTT. Protein sequence: CASSWWALNQPQHF. V is TRBV6-2 or TRBV6-3 and J is TRBJ1-5; D is uncertain. The length of the CDR3 is 14 residues. V was pared by 6 bases and J by 4 bases, with 13 bases between. CDR1 and CDR2 (germline): MNHEY, SVGEGT.

The chain joins TRBV18 to TRBJ1-5; 10 nucleotides align to TRBD1. The germline V gene encodes CDR1 KGHSH and CDR2 LQKENI. CDR3 length equals 15 residues. J gave up 2 bases and V 3 bases, and 1 base lay outside the gene matches. The CDR3 sequence is CASSPGTGGNQPQHF. The CDR3 DNA reads TGTGCCAGCTCACCGGGGACAGGGGGCAATCAGCCCCAGCATTTT.